This T cell receptor beta chain is from a study of Ad26.COV2.S vaccination and SARS-CoV-2 variants. The wider study: Intramuscular Ad26.COV2.S at 5x10^10 or 1x10^11 viral particles. Points from the study as a whole: Vaccine and placebo recipients had similar non-spike TCR breadth.

Profiled with immunoSEQ multiplex PCR; TCRdb holds only in-frame clones, not every one. The data contain around 340,000 clones, around 89% of them singletons. Trimming took off 7 bases at V and 5 bases at J, with 18 bases between the two ends. The CDR3 extends over 15 amino acids. Germline-derived CDR1 and CDR2 are SGDLS and YYNGEE. Sample treatment: some 19 received Ad26.COV2.S at low or high dose, single or two shots; 5 received placebo; per-sample allocation not given. The study sampled participants on day 63 after the first vaccine or placebo injection. Boston provided a donor who was an adult aged 18-55 years. What was given as vaccine was an Ad26 vector encoding Wuhan-strain SARS-CoV-2 spike. Remarks on this clone: Its antigen is still unknown.

The chain is built from TRBV9 and TRBJ1-4, with D uncertain. The starting material was peripheral blood, obtained in a trial of Ad26.COV2.S vaccine versus placebo. The receptor comes from a person aged 18-65 years who received the Ad26.COV2.S COVID-19 vaccine or a placebo. The CDR3 DNA sequence: TGTGCCAGCGCCGTGGATGTGGGTCTGAATGAAAAACTGTTTTTT. Its translation: CASAVDVGLNEKLFF.